A single sample is the source of the 27 T cell receptor beta chains below, sequenced in a study of cytomegalovirus exposure and HLA in healthy donors. The PCR ran on 60 Vbeta and 13 Jbeta primers. Here immunoSEQ multiplex PCR was the method, and the copy in TCRdb shows in-frame clones only, minus some. The table records 55,000 to 80,000 clones, roughly 72% of them present only once. Sequences were obtained from PBMCs. These receptors were obtained from a woman in her twenties or thirties in good health and CMV-seropositive.

The rearrangement joins TRBV29-1 to TRBJ2-5; 8 bases are shared with TRBD1. The germline gives CDR1 SQVTM, CDR2 ANQGSEA. CDR3 size: 15 residues. The V segment lost 5 bases and the J segment 3 bases; nucleotides outside the gene matches: 11. The CDR3 loop is CSVQDRVRGKETQYF. CDR3 DNA sequence: TGCAGCGTTCAGGACAGGGTCCGGGGTAAAGAGACCCAGTACTTC.

As to this clone: The same CDR3 arises from other DNA sequences in this sample as well. The chain recombines TRBV2 with TRBJ2-2; maybe TRBD1 (6 bases). Germline assignment: CDR1 SNHLY and CDR2 FYNNEI. V shed 4 bases and J shed 6 bases, with 9 bases lying between them. The CDR3 runs to 13 residues. CDR3 amino acids: CASSGQGSGELFF. In DNA, the CDR3 is TGTGCCAGCAGTGGTCAGGGGTCCGGGGAGCTGTTTTTT. Together with reference TRBV2 and TRBJ2-2, the CDR3 gives the full variable domain: EPEVTQTPSHQVTQMGQEVILRCVPISNHLYFYWYRQILGQKVEFLVSFYNNEISEKSEIFDDQFSVERPDGSNFTLKIRSTKLEDSAMYFCASSGQGSGELFFGEGSRLTVL.

This chain links TRBV28 with TRBJ1-2; no reliable D call. Germline lookup yields CDR1 MDHEN and CDR2 SYDVKM. CDR3 size: 12 residues. The V end lost 7 bases, the J end lost 5 bases, and 11 bases lay between the germline ends. The DNA for the CDR3 is TGTGCCAGCAATACTCCCGGTTATGGCTACACCTTC. It translates to CASNTPGYGYTF.

The genes are TRBV30 and TRBJ1-1; D perhaps matches TRBD1 (6 bases). Germline CDR1 reads GTSNPN; CDR2 reads SVGIG (reference sequence). The CDR3 is 15 amino acids. V lost 3 bases and J 0 bases, leaving 14 bases between the germline ends. The CDR3 here is CAWRAPGHVNTEAFF. CDR3 DNA sequence: TGTGCCTGGAGGGCCCCGGGACACGTGAACACTGAAGCTTTCTTT.

The V gene is TRBV28, the J gene TRBJ1-2; D is undetermined. V lost 6 bases, J lost 5 bases, and 13 bases lay in between. Germline V gene lookup returns CDR1 MDHEN and CDR2 SYDVKM. This CDR3 region has 13 residues. CDR3 sequence: CASSQPDSYGYTF. DNA of the CDR3: TGTGCCAGCAGCCAACCCGACTCTTATGGCTACACCTTC.

This chain links TRBV5-1 with TRBJ2-7; tentative D call: TRBD1 (5 bases). The CDR3 covers 13 residues. CDR1 and CDR2 (germline): SGHRS, YFSETQ. V was cut by 7 bases and J by 2 bases, with 13 bases left in between. CDR3 sequence reads: CASRPTATYEQYF. For the CDR3, the DNA is TGCGCCAGCCGCCCGACAGCAACCTACGAGCAGTACTTC.

The chain links TRBV6-5 to TRBJ1-2; 10 bases line up with TRBD1. CDR1 and CDR2 from the germline V gene are MNHEY and SVGAGI. CDR3 length: 14 amino acids. J gave up 5 bases and V 6 bases, and 6 bases lay outside the gene matches. CDR3 sequence reads: CASSRDRGKYGYTF. Written as DNA, the CDR3 is TGTGCCAGCAGCCGGGACAGGGGAAAATATGGCTACACCTTC.

The chain joins TRBV6-5 to TRBJ1-3; 9 bases line up with TRBD1. The J segment lost 2 bases and the V segment lost 7 bases, leaving 3 bases of the junction unmatched. Germline CDR1 and CDR2: MNHEY and SVGAGI. This CDR3 has 14 amino acids. The CDR3 is CASTGDRAGNTIYF. CDR3 DNA sequence: TGTGCCAGCACGGGGGACAGGGCTGGAAACACCATATATTTT.

The table lists this clone with a count of one. The rearrangement links TRBV7-2 to TRBJ2-3; D ambiguous. The CDR3 runs 15 residues. Germline loops: CDR1 SGHTA, CDR2 FQGNSA. V was clipped by 1 base and J by 6 bases, with 14 bases between them. The CDR3 DNA follows: TGTGCCAGCAGCTTAGTTCCCTACCCACGGGATACGCAGTATTTT. Encoded protein: CASSLVPYPRDTQYF. Filled out from reference TRBV7-2 and TRBJ2-3, the complete variable domain reads GAGVSQSPSNKVTEKGKDVELRCDPISGHTALYWYRQSLGQGLEFLIYFQGNSAPDKSGLPSDRFSAERTGGSVSTLTIQRTQQEDSAVYLCASSLVPYPRDTQYFGPGTRLTVL.

The chain is built from TRBV4-1 and TRBJ1-1, with D possibly being TRBD1 (5 bases). In germline, CDR1 is MGHRA, CDR2 YSYEKL. The CDR3 is made up of 16 amino acids. V shed 0 bases and J shed 4 bases, with 15 bases lying between them. The CDR3 DNA follows: TGCGCCAGCAGCCAAGATTCCCTTCTTACAGGCACTGAAGCTTTCTTT. Translating it yields CASSQDSLLTGTEAFF.

This chain connects TRBV29-1 to TRBJ2-5, with 7 bases that match TRBD1. Trimming cost V 7 bases and J 7 bases; bases outside gene matches: 6. The CDR3 runs 11 residues. Germline loops: CDR1 SQVTM, CDR2 ANQGSEA. The CDR3, as DNA: TGCAGCGCAGGGGACAGAATGACCCAGTACTTC. Translating it yields CSAGDRMTQYF.

The chain combines TRBV5-4 with TRBJ1-1; tentative D call: TRBD1 (5 bases). CDR3 size: 13 residues. Germline loops: CDR1 SGHNT, CDR2 YYREEE (reference sequence). Trimming cost V 4 bases and J 0 bases, with 7 bases left between them. Here the CDR3 DNA reads TGTGCCAGCAGCCAGACAGTGAACACTGAAGCTTTCTTT. It is translated as CASSQTVNTEAFF.

This clone came up a few times. The chain employs TRBV25-1 and TRBJ1-1; TRBD1 is a possible D gene (5 bases). The CDR3 loop spans 13 amino acids. V was trimmed by 2 bases and J by 5 bases, leaving 9 bases between them. Germline assignment: CDR1 MGHDK and CDR2 SYGVNS. The CDR3 sequence: CASSEQGRTEAFF. CDR3 nucleotide sequence: TGTGCCAGCAGTGAACAGGGCAGAACTGAAGCTTTCTTT.

The chain couples TRBV28 to TRBJ1-4; no clear D. The CDR3 is made up of 14 amino acids. Germline assignment: CDR1 MDHEN and CDR2 SYDVKM. V shed 6 bases and J shed 8 bases, with 16 bases lying between them. The CDR3 protein is CASSSRRGREKLFF. CDR3 sequence (DNA): TGTGCCAGCAGCTCCCGGCGAGGGAGAGAAAAACTGTTTTTT.

This chain links TRBV6-1 with TRBJ1-1, with D possibly TRBD1 on 6 matching bases. Germline V gene lookup returns CDR1 MNHNS and CDR2 SASEGT. The CDR3 runs 16 residues. Trimming shortened V by 3 bases and J by 1 base, and 15 bases separated the two germline ends. In DNA form, the CDR3 reads TGTGCCAGCAGTGAGGAGGGGGGGATAGGGAACACTGAAGCTTTCTTT. This encodes CASSEEGGIGNTEAFF.

The chain has TRBV9 and TRBJ2-7; 7 bases are a match to TRBD1. V was pared by 1 base and J by 7 bases, with 11 bases of the junction left unmatched. This CDR3 region has 15 residues. From germline, CDR1 is SGDLS and CDR2 YYNGEE. In DNA, the CDR3 is TGTGCCAGCAGCGTAACCCCTGAGGGGGCTTCGGAGCAGTACTTC. This codes for CASSVTPEGASEQYF.

J is TRBJ2-7 and V is TRBV25-1, with D maybe TRBD2 (6 bases). Germline V CDR1 and CDR2: MGHDK, SYGVNS. Trimming left V 6 bases short and J 4 bases short, with 16 bases between. The CDR3 has 14 amino acids. The CDR3 bases are TGTGCCAGCAGAGACGCCGGGAGCAGGTACGAGCAGTACTTC. Its translation is CASRDAGSRYEQYF.

This chain links TRBV2 with TRBJ2-2; 9 positions agree with TRBD1. This CDR3 has 16 residues. V lost 7 bases, J lost 5 bases, and 11 bases stayed unmatched. Per germline, CDR1 SNHLY and CDR2 FYNNEI. CDR3 protein: CASKSTGTGRTGELFF. The CDR3 region has the DNA TGTGCCAGCAAGAGTACCGGGACAGGGCGTACCGGGGAGCTGTTTTTT.

This sequence joins TRBV28 and TRBJ2-7; D may be TRBD1 (5 bases). The CDR3 is made up of 12 amino acids. The germline V and J ends were trimmed by 6 bases and 7 bases, with 13 bases remaining between them. Germline CDR1 reads MDHEN; CDR2 reads SYDVKM. The CDR3 region has the DNA TGTGCCAGCAGCTATTTCAAGGGGGAGCAGTACTTC. Amino acids: CASSYFKGEQYF.

This clone was counted only a few times. The CDR3 DNA follows: TGTGCCAGCAGCCCCCTCTTAGCGGGAGACTACGAGCAGTACTTC. This encodes CASSPLLAGDYEQYF. V usage is TRBV28 and J usage is TRBJ2-7, with 9 positions matching TRBD2. The CDR3 is 15 residues long. Germline loops: CDR1 MDHEN, CDR2 SYDVKM. The V and J ends lost 6 bases and 3 bases, in that order; junction bases with no gene match: 9.

This clone was counted only a few times. V is TRBV11-3 and J is TRBJ2-1, with a tentative D call TRBD2 (6 bases). The germline CDR1 and CDR2 sequences are SGHNT and YENEEA. V lost 5 bases to trimming and J lost 6 bases, with 11 bases between them. This CDR3 region has 13 residues. Here the CDR3 reads CASSTGVGNEQFF. The CDR3 DNA follows: TGTGCCAGCAGCACGGGAGTGGGCAATGAGCAGTTCTTC.

V is TRBV4-2 and J is TRBJ1-4, with D perhaps matching TRBD1 (5 bases). Trimming cost V 3 bases and J 7 bases, with 12 bases left between them. The germline CDR1 and CDR2 sequences are LGHNA and YNFKEQ. The CDR3 length is 14 residues. The CDR3 is CASSHGTDGEKLFF. CDR3 coding DNA: TGTGCCAGCAGCCACGGGACTGATGGTGAAAAACTGTTTTTT.

The table lists this clone with a count of one. The rearrangement joins TRBV7-2 to TRBJ2-6, with TRBD1 identical over 7 bases. Germline trimming cut 11 bases from V and 11 bases from J; bases unmatched to any gene: 12. The CDR3 sequence is 13 residues long. CDR1 and CDR2 from the germline V gene are SGHTA and FQGNSA. The CDR3 DNA follows: TGTGCCTGTTCCTCGACAGGGTTAGACGTCCTGACTTTC. Amino acids: CACSSTGLDVLTF.

The chain recombines TRBV6-5 with TRBJ1-5; no clear D. The CDR3 has 15 amino acids. CDR1 and CDR2 from the germline V gene are MNHEY and SVGAGI. Trimming cost V 7 bases and J 1 base, with 14 bases left between them. CDR3 residues: CASKMEGGSNQPQHF. In nucleotides, the CDR3 is TGTGCCAGCAAAATGGAGGGTGGGAGCAATCAGCCCCAGCATTTT.

The chain joins TRBV6-4 to TRBJ2-3; TRBD2 matches 7 bases. This CDR3 contains 18 residues. Germline V gene sequence: CDR1 MRHNA, CDR2 SNTAGT. Trimming at V came to 11 bases and at J to 1 base, leaving 21 bases not matched to a gene. Here the CDR3 DNA reads TGTGCCGAGCCACGCCGGCCTAGCGGAGAGACATGCACAGATACGCAGTATTTT. Encoded protein: CAEPRRPSGETCTDTQYF.

The rearrangement joins TRBV10-1 to TRBJ1-1; D not resolved. V was trimmed by 10 bases and J by 6 bases, leaving 21 bases between them. The CDR3 totals 14 residues. Germline V gene sequence: CDR1 WNHNN, CDR2 SYGVQD (reference sequence). CDR3 in amino acids: CATSRDTTQPEAFF. The CDR3 coding sequence is TGCGCCACTTCCCGCGACACCACGCAACCTGAAGCTTTCTTT.

V and J are TRBV6-1 and TRBJ1-2; D is uncertain. V shed 0 bases and J shed 4 bases, with 9 bases lying between them. This CDR3 comprises 14 residues. CDR1 is MNHNS and CDR2 is SASEGT in the germline V gene. The CDR3 region has the DNA TGTGCCAGCAGTGAAGCGGGCAGCCTCTATGGCTACACCTTC. This codes for CASSEAGSLYGYTF.